The rows below give T cell receptor beta chains drawn from one sample of a study of T cells in localized non-small cell lung cancer. The data were produced by immunoSEQ multiplex PCR, yet TCRdb's version contains in-frame clones alone and is incomplete. Found here are fewer than 2,000 clones, about a quarter of them singletons; the top ten hold around 17%. The specimen was lung tumor tissue, collected before any cancer treatment. All receptors come from a man aged 40 to 69 with stage I lung adenocarcinoma. Both conserved end residues are part of each CDR3. The D gene is left open where the match is weak. Clone size, where shown, is once, few, many, or a class for clones that have expanded.

D,size,V,J,CDR3,DNA
-,few,TRBV19,TRBJ1-5,CASKGSRARNQPQHF,TGTGCCAGTAAGGGGAGCAGGGCCCGTAATCAGCCCCAGCATTTT
TRBD2,-,TRBV27,TRBJ2-1,CATSAPGGSYNEQFF,TGTGCCACCAGTGCCCCCGGGGGGTCCTACAATGAGCAGTTCTTC
-,few,TRBV5-1,TRBJ1-3,CASSLAGVSDTIYF,TGCGCCAGCAGCTTGGCTGGGGTTTCGGACACCATATATTTT
-,-,TRBV9,TRBJ1-5,CASSPPFSGPGKPQHF,TGTGCCAGCAGCCCCCCTTTTTCAGGGCCGGGGAAGCCCCAGCATTTT
-,few,TRBV29-1,TRBJ2-7,CSVVTGSSYEQYF,TGCAGCGTTGTGACGGGAAGCTCCTACGAGCAGTACTTC
TRBD1,-,TRBV4-1,TRBJ2-7,CASSQDNRGPNEQYF,TGCGCCAGCAGCCAAGATAACAGGGGGCCAAACGAGCAGTACTTC
TRBD1,few,TRBV19,TRBJ1-1,CAGHRGNTEAFF,TGTGCCGGACACAGGGGGAACACTGAAGCTTTCTTT
TRBD2,-,TRBV28,TRBJ2-1,CASSIQAGGPNTNNEQFF,TGTGCCAGCAGTATACAGGCGGGAGGGCCCAACACTAACAATGAGCAGTTCTTC
TRBD2,-,TRBV11-3,TRBJ2-7,CASMVAGTSYEQYF,TGTGCCAGCATGGTAGCGGGGACCTCCTACGAGCAGTACTTC
TRBD2,-,TRBV5-1,TRBJ2-1,CASRPEGASGARSYNEQFF,TGCGCCAGCAGACCCGAGGGGGCTAGCGGGGCACGCTCCTACAATGAGCAGTTCTTC
-,-,TRBV11-3,TRBJ1-4,CASSFLSPLYEKLFF,TGTGCCAGCAGCTTTTTAAGCCCCTTATATGAAAAACTGTTTTTT
-,-,TRBV18,TRBJ2-7,CASSPSGVSTREQYF,TGTGCCAGCTCTCCATCAGGGGTTAGTACGCGGGAGCAGTACTTC
-,-,TRBV19,TRBJ2-5,CASSVQETQYF,TGTGCCAGTAGTGTCCAAGAGACCCAGTACTTC
-,-,TRBV5-1,TRBJ2-2,CASSLAGGQTSNTGELFF,TGCGCCAGCAGCTTGGCCGGGGGACAGACTTCGAACACCGGGGAGCTGTTTTTT
TRBD1,-,TRBV28,TRBJ1-2,CATQRGGQGNYGYTF,TGTGCCACCCAGCGAGGGGGACAGGGAAACTATGGCTACACCTTC
TRBD2,-,TRBV28,TRBJ2-7,CASTPGGPHHEQYF,TGTGCCAGCACCCCGGGAGGCCCTCACCACGAGCAGTACTTC
TRBD1,-,TRBV6-8,TRBJ2-2,CASSSDRANTGELFF,TGTGCCAGCAGTTCCGACAGGGCGAACACCGGGGAGCTGTTTTTT
-,-,TRBV4-1,TRBJ1-3,CASSQGRSSGNTIYF,TGCGCCAGCAGCCAAGGGAGGAGCTCTGGAAACACCATATATTTT
-,few,TRBV1,TRBJ2-7,CASSQDRGGRRLSYEQYF,TGCGCCAGCAGCCAAGATCGGGGTGGGAGGAGACTATCCTACGAGCAGTACTTC
-,-,TRBV10-2,TRBJ1-2,CASREAGRLNGYTF,TGCGCCAGCCGAGAGGCAGGCCGGCTCAATGGCTACACCTTC
TRBD2,-,TRBV6-8,TRBJ2-7,CASSYLTGGPSGEQYF,TGTGCCAGCAGTTACTTGACGGGAGGGCCTTCAGGCGAGCAGTACTTC
TRBD2,few,TRBV11-3,TRBJ2-7,CASSLDGTGGVDEQYF,TGTGCCAGCAGCTTAGATGGGACGGGAGGAGTTGACGAGCAGTACTTC
-,few,TRBV6-8,TRBJ2-6,CASSSRVQAGANVLTF,TGTGCCAGCAGTTCGCGGGTCCAGGCTGGGGCCAACGTCCTGACTTTC
TRBD2,-,TRBV5-1,TRBJ2-1,CASSLMASGNSNEQFF,TGCGCCAGCAGCTTGATGGCTAGCGGGAACTCCAATGAGCAGTTCTTC
-,medium-sized,TRBV9,TRBJ1-2,CASSVVPLASYGYTF,TGTGCCAGCAGCGTAGTTCCCCTAGCGAGCTATGGCTACACCTTC
-,-,TRBV18,TRBJ1-1,CASTPDRPGAFF,TGTGCCAGCACTCCCGACCGTCCGGGGGCTTTCTTT
-,few,TRBV11-3,TRBJ2-7,CASSLVVGSGYEQYF,TGTGCCAGCAGCTTAGTGGTGGGATCTGGCTACGAGCAGTACTTC
-,-,TRBV30,TRBJ2-7,CAWSVSATYEQYF,TGTGCCTGGAGTGTATCGGCAACGTACGAGCAGTACTTC
-,-,TRBV18,TRBJ2-2,CASSPRPTSDTGELFF,TGTGCCAGCTCTCCACGGCCCACTTCGGACACCGGGGAGCTGTTTTTT
-,-,TRBV29-1,TRBJ2-5,CSVGLGLAGGETQYF,TGCAGCGTTGGCCTGGGACTCGCCGGAGGGGAGACCCAGTACTTC
TRBD2,-,TRBV28,TRBJ2-3,CASSSSSGRETDTQYF,TGTGCCAGCAGTTCCTCTAGCGGGAGGGAAACAGATACGCAGTATTTT
TRBD1,-,TRBV9,TRBJ1-2,CASSDNRDRGRFGYTF,TGTGCCAGCAGCGATAACCGGGACAGGGGGCGCTTTGGCTACACCTTC
TRBD1,-,TRBV6-8,TRBJ2-3,CASCGRGTVDTQYF,TGTGCCAGCTGCGGCAGGGGGACGGTGGATACGCAGTATTTT
TRBD1,-,TRBV11-3,TRBJ1-5,CASSLGAGGGNQPQHF,TGTGCCAGCAGCTTGGGGGCAGGGGGAGGCAATCAGCCCCAGCATTTT
TRBD2,-,TRBV19,TRBJ2-1,CASSIPPGRDEQFF,TGTGCCAGTAGTATACCCCCCGGGAGGGATGAGCAGTTCTTC
-,-,TRBV18,TRBJ1-1,CASSPGSNTEAFF,TGTGCCAGCTCACCGGGAAGCAACACTGAAGCTTTCTTT
TRBD1,-,TRBV5-1,TRBJ2-7,CASSLAGGGTGGFEQYF,TGCGCCAGCAGCTTGGCGGGTGGTGGGACAGGGGGCTTCGAGCAGTACTTC
-,-,TRBV27,TRBJ2-5,CASWDRIMETQYF,TGTGCCAGCTGGGACCGGATAATGGAGACCCAGTACTTC
-,-,TRBV1,TRBJ1-4,CASSDGQGGNEKLFF,TGCGCCAGCAGCGATGGACAGGGAGGAAACGAAAAACTGTTTTTT